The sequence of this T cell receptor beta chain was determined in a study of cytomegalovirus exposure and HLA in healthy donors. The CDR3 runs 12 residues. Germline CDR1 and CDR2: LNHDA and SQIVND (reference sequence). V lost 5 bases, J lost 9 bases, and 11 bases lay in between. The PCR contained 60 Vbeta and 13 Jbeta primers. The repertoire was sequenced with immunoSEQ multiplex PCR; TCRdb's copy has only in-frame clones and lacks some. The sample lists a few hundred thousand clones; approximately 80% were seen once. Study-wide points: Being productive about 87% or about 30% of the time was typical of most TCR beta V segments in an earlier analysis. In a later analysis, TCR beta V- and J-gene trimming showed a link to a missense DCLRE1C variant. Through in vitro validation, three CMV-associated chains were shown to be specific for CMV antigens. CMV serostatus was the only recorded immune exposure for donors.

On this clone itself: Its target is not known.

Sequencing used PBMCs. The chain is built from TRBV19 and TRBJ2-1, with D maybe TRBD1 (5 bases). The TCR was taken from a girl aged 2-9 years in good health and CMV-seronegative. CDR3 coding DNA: TGTGCCAGTAGTCTAAGGGGCTTTGAGCAGTTCTTC. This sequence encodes CASSLRGFEQFF.